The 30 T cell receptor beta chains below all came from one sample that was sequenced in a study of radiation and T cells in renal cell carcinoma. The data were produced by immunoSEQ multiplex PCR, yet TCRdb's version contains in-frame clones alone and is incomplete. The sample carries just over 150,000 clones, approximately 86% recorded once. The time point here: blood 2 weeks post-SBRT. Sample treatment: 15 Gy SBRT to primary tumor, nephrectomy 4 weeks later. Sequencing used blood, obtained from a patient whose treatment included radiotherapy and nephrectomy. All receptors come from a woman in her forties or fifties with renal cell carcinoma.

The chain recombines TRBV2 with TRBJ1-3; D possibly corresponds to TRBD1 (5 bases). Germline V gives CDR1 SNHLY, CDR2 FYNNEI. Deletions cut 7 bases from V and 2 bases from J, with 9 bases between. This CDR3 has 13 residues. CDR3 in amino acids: CASIRGTGNTIYF. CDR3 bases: TGTGCCAGCATTCGGGGGACTGGAAACACCATATATTTT. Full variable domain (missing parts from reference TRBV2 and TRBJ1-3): EPEVTQTPSHQVTQMGQEVILRCVPISNHLYFYWYRQILGQKVEFLVSFYNNEISEKSEIFDDQFSVERPDGSNFTLKIRSTKLEDSAMYFCASIRGTGNTIYFGEGSWLTVV.

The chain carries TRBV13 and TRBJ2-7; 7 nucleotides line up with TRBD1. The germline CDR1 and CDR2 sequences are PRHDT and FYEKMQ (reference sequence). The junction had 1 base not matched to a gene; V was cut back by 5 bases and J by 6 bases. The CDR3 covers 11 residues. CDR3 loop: CASSNRGEQYF. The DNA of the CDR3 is TGTGCCAGCAGCAACAGGGGCGAGCAGTACTTC.

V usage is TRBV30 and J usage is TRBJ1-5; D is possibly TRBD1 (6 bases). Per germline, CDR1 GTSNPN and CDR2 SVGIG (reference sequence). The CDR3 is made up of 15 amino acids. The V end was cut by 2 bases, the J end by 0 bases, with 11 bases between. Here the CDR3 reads CAWSPGHSSNQPQHF. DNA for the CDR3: TGTGCCTGGAGTCCGGGACATTCTAGCAATCAGCCCCAGCATTTT.

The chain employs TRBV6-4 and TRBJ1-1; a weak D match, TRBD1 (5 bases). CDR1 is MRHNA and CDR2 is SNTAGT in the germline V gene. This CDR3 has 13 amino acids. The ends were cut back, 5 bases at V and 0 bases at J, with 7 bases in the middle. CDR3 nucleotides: TGTGCCAGCAGTACGACAGTGAACACTGAAGCTTTCTTT. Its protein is CASSTTVNTEAFF.

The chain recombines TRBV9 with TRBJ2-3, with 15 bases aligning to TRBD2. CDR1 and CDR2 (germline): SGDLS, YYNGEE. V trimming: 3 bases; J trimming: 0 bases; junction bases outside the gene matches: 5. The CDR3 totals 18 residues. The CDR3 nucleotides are TGTGCCAGCAGCGCCGGACTAGCGGGGGGGCCTAGCACAGATACGCAGTATTTT. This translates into CASSAGLAGGPSTDTQYF.

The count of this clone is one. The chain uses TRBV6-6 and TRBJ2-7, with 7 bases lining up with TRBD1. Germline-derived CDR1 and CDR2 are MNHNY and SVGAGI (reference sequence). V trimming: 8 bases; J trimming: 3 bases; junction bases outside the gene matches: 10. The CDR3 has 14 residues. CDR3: CASSRDSLDYEQYF. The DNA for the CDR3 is TGTGCCAGCTCCCGGGACAGCCTTGACTACGAGCAGTACTTC.

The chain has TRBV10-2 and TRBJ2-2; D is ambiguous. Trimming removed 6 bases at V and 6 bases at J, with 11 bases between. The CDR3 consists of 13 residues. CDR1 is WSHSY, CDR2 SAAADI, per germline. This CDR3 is CASRELRAGELFF. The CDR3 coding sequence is TGCGCCAGCAGGGAGCTTAGGGCCGGGGAGCTGTTTTTT.

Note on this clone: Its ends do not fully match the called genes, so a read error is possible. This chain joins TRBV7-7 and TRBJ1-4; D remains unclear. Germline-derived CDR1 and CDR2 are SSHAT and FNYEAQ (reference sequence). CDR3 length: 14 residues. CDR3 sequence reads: CASSLGPVREKLFF. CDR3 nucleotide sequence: TGTGCTAGCAGCTTGGGCCCAGTCCGGGAAAAACTGTTTTTT.

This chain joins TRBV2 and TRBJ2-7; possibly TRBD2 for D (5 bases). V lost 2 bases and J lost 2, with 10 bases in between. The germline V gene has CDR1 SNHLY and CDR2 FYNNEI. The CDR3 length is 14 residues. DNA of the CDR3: TGTGCCAGCAGTGAAACGGGAACTACCTACGAGCAGTACTTC. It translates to CASSETGTTYEQYF.

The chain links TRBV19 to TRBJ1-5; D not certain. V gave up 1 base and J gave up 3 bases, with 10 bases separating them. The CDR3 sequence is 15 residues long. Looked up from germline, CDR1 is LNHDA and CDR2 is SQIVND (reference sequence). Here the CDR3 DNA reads TGTGCCAGTAGTATAGGGACGGGTACCAATCAGCCCCAGCATTTT. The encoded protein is CASSIGTGTNQPQHF.

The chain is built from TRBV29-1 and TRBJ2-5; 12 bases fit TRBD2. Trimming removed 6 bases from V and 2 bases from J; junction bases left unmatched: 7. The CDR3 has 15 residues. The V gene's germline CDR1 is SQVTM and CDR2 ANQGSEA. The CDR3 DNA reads TGCAGCGTCGTCGGACTAGCGGGGCGTCAAGAGACCCAGTACTTC. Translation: CSVVGLAGRQETQYF.

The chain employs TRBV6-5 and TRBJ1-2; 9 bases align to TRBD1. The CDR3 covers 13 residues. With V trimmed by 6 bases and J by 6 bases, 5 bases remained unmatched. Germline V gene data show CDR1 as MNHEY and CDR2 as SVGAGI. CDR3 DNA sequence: TGTGCCAGCAGGGGACAGGGACGAGATGGCTACACCTTC. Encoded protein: CASRGQGRDGYTF.

The CDR3 reads CASSQEQTYEQYF. CDR3 coding DNA: TGCGCCAGCAGCCAAGAGCAGACGTACGAGCAGTACTTC. The chain carries TRBV4-3 and TRBJ2-7; D is ambiguous. Trimming cost V 0 bases and J 4 bases, with 7 bases left between them. The CDR3 length is 13 residues. Germline-derived CDR1 and CDR2 are LGHNA and YSLEER.

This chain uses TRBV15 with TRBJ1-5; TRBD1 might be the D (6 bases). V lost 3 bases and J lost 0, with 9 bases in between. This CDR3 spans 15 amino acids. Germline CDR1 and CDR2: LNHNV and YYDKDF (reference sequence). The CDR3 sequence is CATSSRQVSNQPQHF. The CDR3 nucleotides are TGTGCCACCAGCAGCCGACAGGTTAGCAATCAGCCCCAGCATTTT.

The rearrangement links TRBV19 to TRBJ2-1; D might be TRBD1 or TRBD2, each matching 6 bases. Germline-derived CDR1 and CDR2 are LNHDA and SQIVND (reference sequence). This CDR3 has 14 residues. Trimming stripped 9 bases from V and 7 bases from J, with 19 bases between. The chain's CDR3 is CASSWGAFGNEQFF. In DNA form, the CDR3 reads TGTGCCAGCTCCTGGGGGGCCTTTGGTAATGAGCAGTTCTTC.

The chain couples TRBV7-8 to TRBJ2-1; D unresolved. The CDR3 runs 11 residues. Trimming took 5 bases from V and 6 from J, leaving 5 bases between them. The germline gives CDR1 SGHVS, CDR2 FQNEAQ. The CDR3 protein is CASSPINEQFF. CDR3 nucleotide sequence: TGTGCCAGCAGCCCTATCAATGAGCAGTTCTTC.

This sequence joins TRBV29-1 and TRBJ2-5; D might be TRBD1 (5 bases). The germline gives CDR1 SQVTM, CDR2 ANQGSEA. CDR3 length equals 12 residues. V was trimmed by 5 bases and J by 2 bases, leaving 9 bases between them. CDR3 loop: CSVRPGQETQYF. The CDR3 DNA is TGCAGCGTTCGGCCAGGGCAAGAGACCCAGTACTTC. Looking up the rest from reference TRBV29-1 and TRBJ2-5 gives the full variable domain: SAVISQKPSRDICQRGTSLTIQCQVDSQVTMMFWYRQQPGQSLTLIATANQGSEATYESGFVIDKFPISRPNLTFSTLTVSNMSPEDSSIYLCSVRPGQETQYFGPGTRLLVL.

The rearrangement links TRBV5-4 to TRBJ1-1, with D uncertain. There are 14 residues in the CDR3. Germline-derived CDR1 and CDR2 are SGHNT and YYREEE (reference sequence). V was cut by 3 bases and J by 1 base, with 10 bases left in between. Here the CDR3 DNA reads TGTGCCAGCAGCTCCTATGGGCGGAACACTGAAGCTTTCTTT. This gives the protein CASSSYGRNTEAFF.

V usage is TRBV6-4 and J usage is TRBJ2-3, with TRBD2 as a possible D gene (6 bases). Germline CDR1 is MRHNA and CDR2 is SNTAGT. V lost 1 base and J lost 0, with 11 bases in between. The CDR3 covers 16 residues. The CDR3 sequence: CASSDLGGVSTDTQYF. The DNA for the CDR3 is TGTGCCAGCAGTGACTTGGGGGGAGTGAGCACAGATACGCAGTATTTT.

CDR3 protein: CASSPGGQGTGELFF. The CDR3 bases are TGTGCCAGTAGTCCTGGGGGACAGGGGACCGGGGAGCTGTTTTTT. V is TRBV19 and J is TRBJ2-2; 10 nucleotides agree with TRBD1. Per germline, CDR1 LNHDA and CDR2 SQIVND (reference sequence). The CDR3 is 15 amino acids. V was pared by 5 bases and J by 5 bases, with 5 bases of the junction left unmatched.

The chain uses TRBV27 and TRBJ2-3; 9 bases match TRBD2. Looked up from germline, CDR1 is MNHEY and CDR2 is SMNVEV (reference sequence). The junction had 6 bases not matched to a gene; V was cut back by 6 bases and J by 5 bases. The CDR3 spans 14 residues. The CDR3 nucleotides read TGTGCCAGCAGGAAAGCGGGGGGTGTAGATACGCAGTATTTT. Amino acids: CASRKAGGVDTQYF.

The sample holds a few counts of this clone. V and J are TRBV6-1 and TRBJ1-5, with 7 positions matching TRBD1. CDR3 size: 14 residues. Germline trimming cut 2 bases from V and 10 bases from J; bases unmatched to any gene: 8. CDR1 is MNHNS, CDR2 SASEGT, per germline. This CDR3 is CASSEIDRVGPQHF. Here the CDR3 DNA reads TGTGCCAGCAGTGAAATCGACAGGGTTGGCCCCCAGCATTTT.

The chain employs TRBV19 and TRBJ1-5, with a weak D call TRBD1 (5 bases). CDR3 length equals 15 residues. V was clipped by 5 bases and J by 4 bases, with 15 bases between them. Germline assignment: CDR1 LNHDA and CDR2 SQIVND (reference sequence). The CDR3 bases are TGTGCCAGTAGTCTCGGGGGTATAGGGAATCAGCCCCAGCATTTT. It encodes CASSLGGIGNQPQHF.

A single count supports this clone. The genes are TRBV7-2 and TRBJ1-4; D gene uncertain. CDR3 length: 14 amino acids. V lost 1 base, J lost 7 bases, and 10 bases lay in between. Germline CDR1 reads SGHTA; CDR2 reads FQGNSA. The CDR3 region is CASSLDHAGEKLFF. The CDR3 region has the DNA TGTGCCAGCAGCTTAGACCACGCGGGTGAAAAACTGTTTTTT.

This CDR3 reads CASSERVGNTEAFF. CDR3 coding DNA: TGTGCCAGCAGTGAAAGGGTAGGGAACACTGAAGCTTTCTTT. This chain joins TRBV6-4 and TRBJ1-1; D gene unclear. Germline loops: CDR1 MRHNA, CDR2 SNTAGT. V lost 3 bases to trimming and J lost 1 base, with 9 bases between them. The CDR3 consists of 14 residues.

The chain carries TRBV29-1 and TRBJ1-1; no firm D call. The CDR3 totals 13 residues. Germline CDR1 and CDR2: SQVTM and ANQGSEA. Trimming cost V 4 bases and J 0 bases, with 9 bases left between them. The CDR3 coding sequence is TGCAGCGTTGTAGCAGCCCTGAACACTGAAGCTTTCTTT. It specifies CSVVAALNTEAFF. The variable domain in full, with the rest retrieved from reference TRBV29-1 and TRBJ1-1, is SAVISQKPSRDICQRGTSLTIQCQVDSQVTMMFWYRQQPGQSLTLIATANQGSEATYESGFVIDKFPISRPNLTFSTLTVSNMSPEDSSIYLCSVVAALNTEAFFGQGTRLTVV.

The DNA of the CDR3 is TGTGCCAGCAGCGTCGACAGGCAGGAGCCCCAGCATTTT. It codes for CASSVDRQEPQHF. The rearrangement uses TRBV6-1 and TRBJ1-5, with D possibly TRBD1 on 6 matching bases. V lost 6 bases and J 8 bases, leaving 14 bases between the germline ends. The CDR3 extends over 13 amino acids. CDR1 is MNHNS and CDR2 is SASEGT in the germline V gene.

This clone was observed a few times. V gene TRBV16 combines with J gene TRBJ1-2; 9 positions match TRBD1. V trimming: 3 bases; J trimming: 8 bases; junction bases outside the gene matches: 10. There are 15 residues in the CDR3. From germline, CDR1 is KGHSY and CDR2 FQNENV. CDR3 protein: CASSQYLQGALGYTF. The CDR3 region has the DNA TGTGCCAGCAGCCAGTACCTACAGGGGGCGTTGGGCTACACCTTC. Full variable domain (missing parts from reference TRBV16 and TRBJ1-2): GEEVAQTPKHLVRGEGQKAKLYCAPIKGHSYVFWYQQVLKNEFKFLISFQNENVFDETGMPKERFSAKCLPNSPCSLEIQATKLEDSAVYFCASSQYLQGALGYTFGSGTRLTVV.

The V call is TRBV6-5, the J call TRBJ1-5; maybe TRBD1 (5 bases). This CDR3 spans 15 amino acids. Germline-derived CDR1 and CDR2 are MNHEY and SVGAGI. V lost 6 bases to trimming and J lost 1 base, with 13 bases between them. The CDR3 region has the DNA TGTGCCAGCAGCCAAGGCAGGGAAAGCAATCAGCCCCAGCATTTT. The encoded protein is CASSQGRESNQPQHF.

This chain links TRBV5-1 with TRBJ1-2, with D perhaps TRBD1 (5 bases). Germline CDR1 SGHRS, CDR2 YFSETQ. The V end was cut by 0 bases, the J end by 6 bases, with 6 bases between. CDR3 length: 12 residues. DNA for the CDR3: TGCGCCAGCAGCTTGGCCAGGGATGGCTACACCTTC. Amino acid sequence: CASSLARDGYTF.